This entry lists 2 T cell receptor beta chains sequenced from one sample in a study of early T cells in non-severe SARS-CoV-2 infection. TCRdb used MiXCR to reprocess the 5' RACE reads, holding one entry per CDR3 protein. Of about 77,000 distinct CDR3 sequences listed, less than 20% were seen once; the top ten hold approximately 2.6%. Sequencing input: whole blood. These TCRs come from an adult who was a healthcare worker with PCR-confirmed SARS-CoV-2 infection or an uninfected control (not recorded which).

This clonotype was observed a handful of times. The J gene is TRBJ2-3, the V gene TRBV27, with 7 nucleotides matching TRBD2. The junction had 6 bases not matched to a gene; V was cut back by 5 bases and J by 10 bases. CDR1 is MNHEY and CDR2 is SMNVEV in the germline V gene (reference sequence). This CDR3 contains 12 residues. The CDR3 spells CASSPLSGAQYF. The CDR3 bases are TGTGCCAGCAGTCCCCTGAGCGGGGCGCAGTATTTT.

The gene calls are TRBV19 and TRBJ2-1; 12 bases align to TRBD2. The CDR3 loop spans 15 amino acids. Germline V gives CDR1 LNHDA, CDR2 SQIVND (reference sequence). The V and J ends lost 6 bases and 4 bases, in that order; junction bases with no gene match: 4. This chain's CDR3 is CASRSTSGRYNEQFF. The CDR3 bases are TGTGCCAGTAGGTCGACTAGCGGGAGATACAATGAGCAGTTCTTC.